The count of the clone carrying this TCR beta chain is one. Sequencing was performed with immunoSEQ multiplex PCR; in TCRdb, only in-frame clones are kept and a portion is missing. The sample includes 200,000 to 250,000 clones, more than 80% of them seen just once. The sample belongs to a study of blood T cell repertoires in COVID-19. Trimming at V came to 2 bases and at J to 1 base, leaving 7 bases not matched to a gene. Per the germline V gene, CDR1 is LNHNV and CDR2 is YYDKDF (reference sequence). There are 16 residues in the CDR3. Source material: peripheral blood. The TCR sequence derives from a woman in her twenties or thirties with COVID-19, enrolled during active disease. The chain recombines TRBV15 with TRBJ1-1, with TRBD1 matching 7 bases. The CDR3 nucleotides read TGTGCCACCAGCAGACCCCCCCGGACAGGGAACACTGAAGCTTTCTTT. Protein: CATSRPPRTGNTEAFF.